This TCR beta chain was recovered during a study of blood T cell repertoires in COVID-19 (TCRdb year 2020). Notes on the research overall: The collaborator samples originated in the United States, Italy and Spain and spanned the acute and convalescent phases of COVID-19. The material from the prospective study consisted of cDNA or gDNA derived from T cells, B-cell-depleted T cells, or PBMCs. Subjects who had been exposed to COVID-19, were actively infected with it, or had recovered from it provided the deeply sampled blood TCRbeta repertoires that made up the dataset. The repertoires were released in a freely available public database meant as a resource for research on the immune response to SARS-CoV-2. The samples were drawn from two sources: the first 160 participants of the ongoing ImmuneRACE study, and 1,000 to 1,500 subjects contributed by 6 global collaborators. Sample metadata almost always included a de-identified subject ID, COVID-19 status, age in years and sex. Where available, HLA class I and class II types were obtained from metadata supplied by the sample provider rather than from assay-based typing.

A note on this clone: The clone's antigen remains unknown. The input lacks base qualities; no much larger clone sits a single base away.

Study-wide findings and limitations: How much clinical and demographic metadata was included differed by source and by participant, and the metadata was provided uncurated.

Each collaborating institution followed its own protocols to collect whole blood in K2EDTA tubes. For TCRbeta analysis, collaborator samples were shipped as frozen whole blood, as isolated PBMCs, or as DNA extracted from either sample type. TCRbeta CDR3 regions were amplified from genomic DNA by means of the immunoSEQ Assay, a bias-controlled multiplex PCR. Turning to the authors' computational methods: The number of nucleated cells in each sample was estimated by amplification of reference gene primers within the assay. Sequence reads were collapsed and filtered to measure the absolute abundance of every unique TCRbeta CDR3 rearrangement. For each sample, productive Simpson clonality was calculated as the square root of Simpson's diversity index across productive rearrangements. Sourced from immuneACCESS, this table was stored by TCRdb with only in-frame sequences that have V and J called. A share of the clones is absent; for the studies checked, an unresolved V gene accounts for under half, and the remainder has no known explanation. V and J calls and clone size are given by that table; D and trimming were obtained from the DNA. The sample contains roughly 140,000 clones, around 90% of them found a single time. The top ten hold 4% to 5% of the sample.

Measured from the cysteine to the phenylalanine, the CDR3 is 13 residues long. Only CDR3 DNA remains: 39 bases, in frame from the first base. The V end gives up 8 bases and the J end 3 bases, leaving 4 bases in the junction not matched to a gene. For CDR1 and CDR2, the germline V gene lists KGHSH and LQKENI. Sample: peripheral blood. The receptor comes from a woman in her sixties with active or convalescent COVID-19. The rearrangement joined TRBV18 to TRBJ1-5, and TRBD1 aligns with 7 junction nucleotides. The CDR3: CASQQGTNQPQHF. The nucleotide sequence is given as TGTGCCAGCCAACAGGGGACCAATCAGCCCCAGCATTTT.